This TCR beta chain was recorded in a study of blood T cell repertoires in COVID-19. Study context: Spain, Italy and the United States supplied samples that represented acute and convalescent COVID-19. T cells, B-cell-depleted T cells, or PBMCs supplied cDNA or gDNA.

Germline lookup yields CDR1 WNHNN and CDR2 SYGVQD (reference sequence). The CDR3 is made up of 15 amino acids. Trimming took 3 bases from V and 6 from J; bases not matched to a gene: 6. In the original processing: Scientists estimated how many nucleated cells there were by amplifying reference gene primers. Profiling relied on immunoSEQ multiplex PCR, and the TCRdb table lists in-frame clones only, not all of them. For V, J and clone size, that table is used; D and trimming come from the DNA. The repertoire consists of some 230,000 clones, with 70% to 90% occurring once and the leading ten covering around 2.9%.

This sequence joins TRBV10-1 and TRBJ2-1; 9 bases fit TRBD2. The specimen was peripheral blood. The origin of this receptor is a man aged 45-65 years who had recovered from COVID-19. The CDR3 protein is CASSDGLALTNEQFF. In nucleotides, the CDR3 is TGCGCCAGCAGTGATGGACTAGCGCTGACCAATGAGCAGTTCTTC.